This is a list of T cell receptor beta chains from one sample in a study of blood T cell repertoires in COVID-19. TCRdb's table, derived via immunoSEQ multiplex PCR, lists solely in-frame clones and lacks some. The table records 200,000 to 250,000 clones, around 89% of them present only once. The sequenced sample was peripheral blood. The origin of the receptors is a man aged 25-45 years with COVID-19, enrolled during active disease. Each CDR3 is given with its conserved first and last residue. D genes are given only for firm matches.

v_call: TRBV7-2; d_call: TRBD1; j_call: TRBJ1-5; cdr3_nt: TGTGCCAGCAGCCCGGGACAGTACAATCAGCCCCAGCATTTT; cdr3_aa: CASSPGQYNQPQHF
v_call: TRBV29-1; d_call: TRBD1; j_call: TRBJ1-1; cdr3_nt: TGCAGCATCGATGGACAGGGCAACACTGAAGCTTTCTTT; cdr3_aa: CSIDGQGNTEAFF
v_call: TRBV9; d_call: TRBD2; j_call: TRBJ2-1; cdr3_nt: TGTGCCAGCAGCCAAGGTATTAGCGGGATATATGAGCAGTTCTTC; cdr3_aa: CASSQGISGIYEQFF
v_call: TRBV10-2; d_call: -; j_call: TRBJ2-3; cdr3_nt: TGCGCCAGCAGTGAGGGCCCTACACTAACAGATACGCAGTATTTT; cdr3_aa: CASSEGPTLTDTQYF
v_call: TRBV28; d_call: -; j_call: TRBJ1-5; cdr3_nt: TGTGCCAGCAGTTCAACGGGGGGCAGACAGCCCCAGCATTTT; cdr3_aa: CASSSTGGRQPQHF
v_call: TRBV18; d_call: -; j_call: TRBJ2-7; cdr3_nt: TGTGCCAGCTCACCACCATCTATCGGCAGGGGCTACGAGCAGTACTTC; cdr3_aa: CASSPPSIGRGYEQYF
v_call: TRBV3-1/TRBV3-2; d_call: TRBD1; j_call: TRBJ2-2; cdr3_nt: TGTGCCAGCAGCCCAGACAGGGGCCCGCCCGGGGAGCTGTTTTTT; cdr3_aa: CASSPDRGPPGELFF
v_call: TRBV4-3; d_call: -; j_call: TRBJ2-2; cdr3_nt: TGCGCCAGCAGCCAAGTATCAAGAGGTAGACTGTTTTTT; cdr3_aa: CASSQVSRGRLFF
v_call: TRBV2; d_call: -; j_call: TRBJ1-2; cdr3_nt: TGTGCCAGCAGAGGAGGGTCCGACTATGGCTACACCTTC; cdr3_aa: CASRGGSDYGYTF
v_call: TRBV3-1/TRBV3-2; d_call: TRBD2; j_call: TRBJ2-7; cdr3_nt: TGTGCCAGCAGCCTAGCGGGGCGAACCTACGAGCAGTACTTC; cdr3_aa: CASSLAGRTYEQYF
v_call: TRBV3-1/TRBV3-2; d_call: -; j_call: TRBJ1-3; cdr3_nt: TGTGCCAGCAGCCCCCCACGGGGGGGGAGGAGCTCTGGAAACACCATATATTTT; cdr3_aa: CASSPPRGGRSSGNTIYF
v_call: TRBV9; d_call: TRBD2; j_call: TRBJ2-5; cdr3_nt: TGTGCCAGCAGCGTAGGGTTACTAGCGGGGGAAGTGGAAGAGACCCAGTACTTC; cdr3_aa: CASSVGLLAGEVEETQYF
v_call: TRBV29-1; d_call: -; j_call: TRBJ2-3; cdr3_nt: TGCAGCGTTGAGGACAGCAATACAGATACGCAGTATTTT; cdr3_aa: CSVEDSNTDTQYF